This T cell receptor (beta chain) was observed in a study of graft-versus-host responses after intestinal transplantation. Study-level information: Following induction with anti-thymocyte globulin, all recipients were given tacrolimus and steroids for about three years.

Sequenced by immunoSEQ multiplex PCR; TCRdb stores in-frame clones only, minus some. The data contain 7,000 or so clones, approximately 25% of them singletons. Responders labeled with CFSE (approximately 200,000) were plated with approximately 200,000 irradiated, violet-dye-labeled stimulators. Germline V gives CDR1 SQVTM, CDR2 ANQGSEA. V shed 0 bases and J shed 6 bases, with 12 bases lying between them. This CDR3 region has 13 residues. Sequencing was performed on alloreactive CD8+ T cells from a mixed lymphocyte reaction culture, taken before transplantation. Subset indicated: CFSE-low proliferating T cells sorted from roughly 6-day pre-transplant mixed lymphocyte reaction (GvH or HvG direction). This receptor was taken from a human patient who was an organ donor for intestinal transplantation. V usage is TRBV29-1 and J usage is TRBJ2-7; D possibly uses TRBD1 or TRBD2 (5 bases each). Written as DNA, the CDR3 is TGCAGCGTTGAAGAAGGTATGGGACGCGAGCAGTACTTC. As protein: CSVEEGMGREQYF.